This T cell receptor (beta chain) was sequenced during a study of blood T cells in healthy people across ages. Study results and caveats: Per-million-T-cell TCR beta diversity fell roughly linearly with age.

V was shortened by 3 bases and J by 4 bases, with 12 bases between the two germline ends. Germline loops: CDR1 MNHNS, CDR2 SASEGT. The CDR3 runs to 14 residues. This clonotype occurred many times. The antigen is undetermined. The use of a sample-barcoded 5' primer and a J-beta primer mix characterized a second PCR of about 7 to 12 cycles. TCRdb re-analysed the 5' RACE reads in MiXCR, keeping a single row per CDR3 protein. This sample has hundreds of thousands of distinct CDR3 sequences, with roughly 60% found just once. This sequence joins TRBV6-1 and TRBJ1-2, with no clear D. This TCR came from a man aged 30 to 39 in good health. The sequencing sample was made of blood. The CDR3 region is CASSERGVGYGYTF. The CDR3 nucleotides are TGTGCCAGCAGTGAGCGGGGAGTGGGCTATGGCTACACCTTC.